The 8 T cell receptor beta chains below all came from one sample that was sequenced in a study of blood T cell repertoires in COVID-19. Here immunoSEQ multiplex PCR was the method, and the copy in TCRdb shows in-frame clones only, minus some. The sample gives about 150,000 clones, 87% of which show up once; less than 5% is in the top ten. Sequenced input: PBMCs or T cells enriched from blood (not recorded which). These receptors were taken from a woman in her thirties or forties who had been exposed to COVID-19.

The chain couples TRBV5-5 to TRBJ1-5; 7 bases match TRBD1. This CDR3 is 15 amino acids long. V shed 3 bases and J 6 bases; nucleotides not matched to a gene: 9. CDR1 is SGHKS and CDR2 is YYEKEE in the germline V gene (reference sequence). CDR3 bases: TGTGCCAGCAGCTCGGAGGGGGCTACGGGTCAGCCCCAGCATTTT. This gives the protein CASSSEGATGQPQHF.

The chain uses TRBV29-1 and TRBJ2-1; D possibly corresponds to TRBD2 (6 bases). The germline gives CDR1 SQVTM, CDR2 ANQGSEA. Trimming stripped 3 bases from V and 2 bases from J, with 11 bases between. The CDR3 has 14 residues. CDR3 residues: CSVDGAGAYNEQFF. The CDR3 DNA reads TGCAGCGTTGACGGAGCGGGTGCCTACAATGAGCAGTTCTTC.

This clone was counted between two and nine times. This sequence joins TRBV2 and TRBJ2-1; 9 nucleotides match TRBD2. V dropped 8 bases and J dropped 2; count of bases not matched to a gene: 4. CDR3 length: 14 amino acids. Germline V CDR1 and CDR2: SNHLY, FYNNEI. CDR3 coding DNA: TGTGCCAGCGGTTTAGCGGGGGCCTACAATGAGCAGTTCTTC. Its protein is CASGLAGAYNEQFF.

The chain has TRBV4-3 and TRBJ1-1, with TRBD1 matching over 8 bases. V shed 4 bases and J 0 bases; nucleotides not matched to a gene: 4. The germline gives CDR1 LGHNA, CDR2 YSLEER. The CDR3 has 15 amino acids. CDR3 nucleotides: TGCGCCAGCAGCCGGCCAGGGGGCTTGAACACTGAAGCTTTCTTT. This encodes CASSRPGGLNTEAFF.

V usage is TRBV5-6 and J usage is TRBJ1-3; TRBD1 is a possible D gene (6 bases). The CDR3 is made up of 15 amino acids. V was cut by 4 bases and J by 0 bases, with 11 bases left in between. CDR1 is SGHDT, CDR2 YYEEEE, per germline. The CDR3 here is CASSQTGSSGNTIYF. The CDR3, as DNA: TGTGCCAGCAGCCAAACAGGGAGCTCTGGAAACACCATATATTTT.

The CDR3 protein is CASSPGQGAYEQYF. The CDR3, as DNA: TGTGCCAGCTCACCGGGACAGGGAGCCTACGAGCAGTACTTC. The chain carries TRBV18 and TRBJ2-7; 9 bases align to TRBD1. CDR1 is KGHSH and CDR2 is LQKENI in the germline V gene. V was clipped by 3 bases and J by 2 bases; unmatched bases: 2. The CDR3 has 14 residues.

Note on this clone: This sample includes further DNA sequences coding for the same CDR3. V is TRBV9 and J is TRBJ2-7; perhaps TRBD1 as D (5 bases). Trimming took 0 bases from V and 1 from J, leaving 8 bases between them. Germline V gives CDR1 SGDLS, CDR2 YYNGEE. The CDR3 is 14 residues long. The CDR3 region is CASSVGSGSYEQYF. The CDR3 DNA reads TGTGCCAGCAGCGTAGGGTCAGGGTCCTACGAGCAGTACTTC.

The V call is TRBV6-5, the J call TRBJ1-5, with D perhaps matching TRBD1 (5 bases). The germline V gene encodes CDR1 MNHEY and CDR2 SVGAGI. The V gene lost 2 bases and the J gene lost 6 bases, with 11 bases spanning the gap. The CDR3 is 14 amino acids. The CDR3 loop is CASSYLGGGQPQHF. CDR3 sequence (DNA): TGTGCCAGCAGTTACCTGGGGGGGGGTCAGCCCCAGCATTTT.